The T cell receptor beta chain under discussion was sequenced for a study of OX40 agonist ivuxolimab in advanced cancers. As for the study in general: Patients treated during dose escalation were battling hepatocellular carcinoma, melanoma, renal cell or head and neck cancer. Prior therapy, whether anti-PD-1, anti-PD-L1 or anti-CTLA-4, was allowed, and 40% had some.

This CDR3 has 15 residues. Germline loops: CDR1 SGHTA, CDR2 FQGNSA. The V end was cut by 2 bases, the J end by 10 bases, with 17 bases between. The repertoire was sequenced with immunoSEQ multiplex PCR; TCRdb's copy has only in-frame clones and lacks some. The table shows some 96,000 clones, with about 88% occurring only once. The sample was CD4+ or CD8+ T cells sorted from blood, taken in a trial of the OX40 agonist ivuxolimab. The sequence was obtained from an adult with an advanced solid tumor such as melanoma, head and neck, liver or kidney cancer. The chain combines TRBV7-2 with TRBJ1-4, with D maybe TRBD1 (5 bases). The CDR3, as DNA: TGTGCCAGCAGCTTATCCGGGACCACTCCGGGAAAACTGTTTTTT. Residues: CASSLSGTTPGKLFF.